The 21 T cell receptor beta chains listed next were all sequenced from one sample in a study of blood T cell repertoires in COVID-19. The data were produced by immunoSEQ multiplex PCR, yet TCRdb's version contains in-frame clones alone and is incomplete. This sample has roughly 270,000 clones, with over 75% found just once. The sequenced sample was peripheral blood. These receptors were taken from a man between 18 and 35 years old with active or convalescent COVID-19.

V and J are TRBV19 and TRBJ2-1; D unresolved. Between the trimmed V and J ends, which lost 1 base and 4 bases, there was a span of 8 bases. The CDR3 length is 14 residues. Germline V gene lookup returns CDR1 LNHDA and CDR2 SQIVND (reference sequence). The CDR3, as DNA: TGTGCCAGTAGTATAGCATTCGGTTACAATGAGCAGTTCTTC. Translation: CASSIAFGYNEQFF.

The chain couples TRBV5-1 to TRBJ2-3; D perhaps matches TRBD2 (5 bases). The CDR3 consists of 15 residues. CDR1 is SGHRS and CDR2 is YFSETQ in the germline V gene. With 3 bases removed from V and 0 bases from J, the gap between germline ends came to 11 bases. This CDR3 is CASSWGESSTDTQYF. Here the CDR3 DNA reads TGCGCCAGCAGCTGGGGAGAATCTAGCACAGATACGCAGTATTTT.

The rearrangement joins TRBV6-5 to TRBJ1-1; weak D call: TRBD1 (6 bases). Germline V gene sequence: CDR1 MNHEY, CDR2 SVGAGI. The CDR3 runs to 12 residues. Trimming pared 10 bases from V and 7 bases from J, leaving 16 bases between. The CDR3: CATSTGLIEAFF. Here the CDR3 DNA reads TGTGCCACTTCGACAGGTCTTATTGAAGCTTTCTTT.

V and J are TRBV5-8 and TRBJ1-4; a weak D match, TRBD1 (6 bases). Trimming took 6 bases from V and 6 from J, leaving 15 bases between them. The germline CDR1 and CDR2 sequences are SGHTS and YDEGEE. The CDR3 is 14 residues long. Here the CDR3 DNA reads TGTGCCAGCACTGCGGGGGGCGCGGATGAAAAACTGTTTTTT. This sequence encodes CASTAGGADEKLFF.

The chain couples TRBV6-6 to TRBJ1-5, with 8 nucleotides matching TRBD1. Trimming at V came to 7 bases and at J to 5 bases, leaving 7 bases not matched to a gene. This CDR3 comprises 14 residues. Germline CDR1 and CDR2: MNHNY and SVGAGI (reference sequence). The CDR3 nucleotides are TGTGCCAGCACCGCGGACAGGGACTATCAGCCCCAGCATTTT. Translation: CASTADRDYQPQHF.

CDR3 nucleotides: TGTGCCAGTAGTCAAAACACCGGGGAGCTGTTTTTT. This gives the protein CASSQNTGELFF. The gene calls are TRBV19 and TRBJ2-2; D gene uncertain. V was trimmed by 5 bases and J by 2 bases, leaving 3 bases between them. Germline V gives CDR1 LNHDA, CDR2 SQIVND (reference sequence). CDR3 length: 12 amino acids. The full variable domain, in which reference TRBV19 and TRBJ2-2 provide the parts outside the CDR3, is DGGITQSPKYLFRKEGQNVTLSCEQNLNHDAMYWYRQDPGQGLRLIYYSQIVNDFQKGDIAEGYSVSREKKESFPLTVTSAQKNPTAFYLCASSQNTGELFFGEGSRLTVL.

The chain employs TRBV19 and TRBJ1-5, with D possibly matching TRBD1 (6 bases). The CDR3 contains 15 residues. The germline CDR1 and CDR2 sequences are LNHDA and SQIVND (reference sequence). V lost 5 bases and J 9 bases, leaving 20 bases between the germline ends. CDR3 DNA: TGTGCCAGTAGTGCGGGCAGGGGATTGGATTGGCCCCAGCATTTT. Its translation is CASSAGRGLDWPQHF.

A single count supports this clone. This rearrangement joins TRBV5-1 to TRBJ1-1; tentative D call: TRBD1 (5 bases). The CDR3 extends over 13 amino acids. Germline CDR1 and CDR2: SGHRS and YFSETQ. V was pared by 5 bases and J by 3 bases, with 11 bases between. The CDR3 loop reads CASRGQGYTEAFF. In DNA, the CDR3 is TGCGCCAGCAGGGGGCAGGGCTACACTGAAGCTTTCTTT.

The genes are TRBV4-2 and TRBJ2-1; D is uncertain. The V gene lost 0 bases and the J gene lost 0 bases, with 12 bases spanning the gap. This CDR3 contains 17 residues. Germline V lookup: CDR1 LGHNA, CDR2 YNFKEQ. The CDR3 DNA sequence: TGTGCCAGCAGCCAAGATTTTCAGGTCAGCTCCTACAATGAGCAGTTCTTC. Its protein product is CASSQDFQVSSYNEQFF.

The chain links TRBV14 to TRBJ1-4; a weak D match, TRBD1 (6 bases). Trimming stripped 5 bases from V and 4 bases from J, with 11 bases between. This CDR3 is 14 amino acids long. CDR1 is SGHDN, CDR2 FVKESK, per germline. CDR3: CASSYGQLNEKLFF. In DNA, the CDR3 is TGTGCCAGCAGCTACGGACAGCTTAATGAAAAACTGTTTTTT.

The chain combines TRBV7-9 with TRBJ2-1; TRBD1 agrees at 9 bases. Germline V lookup: CDR1 SEHNR, CDR2 FQNEAQ (reference sequence). The CDR3 is made up of 16 amino acids. Trimming at V came to 5 bases and at J to 4 bases, leaving 9 bases not matched to a gene. The CDR3 coding sequence is TGTGCCAGCAGCCTAACCACTGGGACAGGGTACAATGAGCAGTTCTTC. Its translation: CASSLTTGTGYNEQFF.

The V and J genes are TRBV13 and TRBJ1-2, with 8 bases aligning to TRBD1. This CDR3 region has 13 residues. V trimming: 5 bases; J trimming: 4 bases; junction bases outside the gene matches: 3. Germline lookup yields CDR1 PRHDT and CDR2 FYEKMQ (reference sequence). CDR3 region: CASSQTGGYGYTF. The CDR3 DNA sequence: TGTGCCAGCAGCCAAACAGGGGGCTATGGCTACACCTTC.

The DNA of the CDR3 is TGTGCCAGCTCACCGGAGCAGGGGCAGTTCTTC. As protein: CASSPEQGQFF. J is TRBJ2-1 and V is TRBV18; D may be TRBD1 (5 bases). CDR3 length equals 11 residues. V lost 3 bases to trimming and J lost 12 bases, with 9 bases between them. Germline V CDR1 and CDR2: KGHSH, LQKENI. Full variable domain (missing parts from reference TRBV18 and TRBJ2-1): NAGVMQNPRHLVRRRGQEARLRCSPMKGHSHVYWYRQLPEEGLKFMVYLQKENIIDESGMPKERFSAEFPKEGPSILRIQQVVRGDSAAYFCASSPEQGQFFGPGTRLTVL.

For the CDR3, the DNA is TGTGCCAGCAGCACGCGGACAGACTCTAGCACAGATACGCAGTATTTT. Amino acids: CASSTRTDSSTDTQYF. The chain couples TRBV27 to TRBJ2-3; possible D gene TRBD1, 6 bases. Trimming shortened V by 6 bases and J by 0 bases, and 16 bases separated the two germline ends. This CDR3 spans 16 amino acids. In germline, CDR1 is MNHEY, CDR2 SMNVEV (reference sequence).

This clone was observed once. The V call is TRBV9, the J call TRBJ2-2, with D perhaps TRBD1 (5 bases). Trimming shortened V by 3 bases and J by 5 bases, and 11 bases separated the two germline ends. This CDR3 contains 14 residues. Germline V gives CDR1 SGDLS, CDR2 YYNGEE. This chain's CDR3 is CASSGQISTGELFF. The CDR3 region has the DNA TGTGCCAGCAGCGGACAGATTTCAACCGGGGAGCTGTTTTTT.

The chain has TRBV19 and TRBJ1-1; D call uncertain. Looked up from germline, CDR1 is LNHDA and CDR2 is SQIVND (reference sequence). Deletions cut 5 bases from V and 0 bases from J, with 4 bases between. The CDR3 runs to 12 residues. CDR3 nucleotides: TGTGCCAGTAGTGTCATGAACACTGAAGCTTTCTTT. Protein product: CASSVMNTEAFF.

This clone came up a few times. This CDR3 is also generated by other DNA sequences in the sample. The rearrangement joins TRBV2 to TRBJ1-3, with D possibly being TRBD1 (5 bases). Germline V gene data show CDR1 as SNHLY and CDR2 as FYNNEI. This CDR3 contains 16 residues. The V end was cut by 3 bases, the J end by 0 bases, with 12 bases between. CDR3 residues: CASSEGRGNSGNTIYF. In DNA, the CDR3 is TGTGCCAGCAGTGAGGGGCGGGGGAACTCTGGAAACACCATATATTTT.

This clone was recorded once. The chain is built from TRBV14 and TRBJ2-1; D possibly corresponds to TRBD2 (7 bases). V was clipped by 1 base and J by 5 bases, with 15 bases between them. CDR1 and CDR2 from the germline V gene are SGHDN and FVKESK. The CDR3 is made up of 16 amino acids. CDR3 DNA: TGTGCCAGCAGCCAAGTCCCGGGGGGCGCGAACAATGAGCAGTTCTTC. As protein: CASSQVPGGANNEQFF.

This chain connects TRBV9 to TRBJ1-3; 11 bases are a match to TRBD1. CDR3 size: 16 residues. V gave up 3 bases and J gave up 9 bases; unmatched junction bases: 11. Germline CDR1 SGDLS, CDR2 YYNGEE. The CDR3 bases are TGTGCCAGCAGCGCGGGGACAGGGGGTATTCAGTCCACCATATATTTT. Translated, it gives CASSAGTGGIQSTIYF. The full variable domain, rest sourced from reference TRBV9 and TRBJ1-3, is DSGVTQTPKHLITATGQRVTLRCSPRSGDLSVYWYQQSLDQGLQFLIQYYNGEERAKGNILERFSAQQFPDLHSELNLSSLELGDSALYFCASSAGTGGIQSTIYFGEGSWLTVV.

The chain links TRBV28 to TRBJ1-5; D is ambiguous. This CDR3 contains 15 residues. Trimming took 3 bases from V and 7 from J, leaving 16 bases between them. Looked up from germline, CDR1 is MDHEN and CDR2 is SYDVKM. This chain's CDR3 is CASSFQRHPRQPQHF. DNA for the CDR3: TGTGCCAGCAGTTTCCAACGACACCCCAGGCAGCCCCAGCATTTT.

A few counts support this clone. This rearrangement joins TRBV27 to TRBJ1-2; perhaps TRBD1 as D (5 bases). Trimming pared 1 base from V and 4 bases from J, leaving 13 bases between. The CDR3 consists of 15 residues. CDR1 is MNHEY and CDR2 is SMNVEV in the germline V gene (reference sequence). The DNA of the CDR3 is TGTGCCAGCAGTTTATACCCAGGGCCTAGCTATGGCTACACCTTC. Translated, it gives CASSLYPGPSYGYTF.